The T cell receptor (beta chain) described here comes from a study of PD-L1 blockade in urothelial cancer. Clones were sequenced by immunoSEQ multiplex PCR, and TCRdb holds only the in-frame ones, with some missing. The table lists 55,000 to 85,000 clones, roughly nine tenths of them singletons. CDR1 is SGHVS, CDR2 FNYEAQ, per germline. This CDR3 has 14 residues. V trimming: 4 bases; J trimming: 2 bases; junction bases outside the gene matches: 5. The TCR originated in a man in his sixties with urothelial cancer. The starting material was PBMCs, obtained around atezolizumab (anti-PD-L1) treatment. The chain recombines TRBV7-6 with TRBJ2-7; TRBD2 matches 7 bases. DNA for the CDR3: TGTGCCAGCAGCTCAATGGGACTACCCTACGAGCAGTACTTC. It is translated as CASSSMGLPYEQYF. Combining the CDR3 with reference TRBV7-6 and TRBJ2-7 gives the whole variable domain GAGVSQSPRYKVTKRGQDVALRCDPISGHVSLYWYRQALGQGPEFLTYFNYEAQQDKSGLPNDRFSAERPEGSISTLTIQRTEQRDSAMYRCASSSMGLPYEQYFGPGTRLTVT.